The next 11 T cell receptor beta chains were all read from a single sample in a study of cytomegalovirus exposure and HLA in healthy donors. Profiled with immunoSEQ multiplex PCR; TCRdb holds only in-frame clones, not every one. The data hold some 170,000 clones, with approximately 89% observed a single time. Material for sequencing was PBMCs. Source of these receptors: a man aged 25-45 years in good health and CMV-seropositive.

The CDR3 nucleotides are TGTGCCAGCAGTGAAGGTCAGGGACCAACTAATGAAAAACTGTTTTTT. Amino acid sequence: CASSEGQGPTNEKLFF. The genes are TRBV6-1 and TRBJ1-4; tentative D call: TRBD1 (5 bases). Germline CDR1 and CDR2: MNHNS and SASEGT. Trimming stripped 1 base from V and 0 bases from J, with 9 bases between. The CDR3 runs 16 residues.

V usage is TRBV30 and J usage is TRBJ2-2; TRBD1 aligns across 8 bases. The V segment lost 2 bases and the J segment 5 bases; nucleotides outside the gene matches: 7. From germline, CDR1 is GTSNPN and CDR2 SVGIG (reference sequence). This CDR3 spans 15 amino acids. CDR3 residues: CAWSSDRGKTGELFF. The DNA for the CDR3 is TGTGCCTGGAGTTCAGACAGGGGAAAAACCGGGGAGCTGTTTTTT.

The chain couples TRBV5-6 to TRBJ1-2; 8 bases agree with TRBD1. J was trimmed by 5 bases and V by 0 bases; bases with no gene match: 15. There are 18 residues in the CDR3. CDR1 and CDR2 from the germline V gene are SGHDT and YYEEEE. The CDR3: CASSLAGFSGTGNYGYTF. The CDR3 DNA is TGTGCCAGCAGCTTGGCCGGATTTTCCGGGACAGGCAATTATGGCTACACCTTC. Filled out from reference TRBV5-6 and TRBJ1-2, the complete variable domain reads DAGVTQSPTHLIKTRGQQVTLRCSPKSGHDTVSWYQQALGQGPQFIFQYYEEEERQRGNFPDRFSGHQFPNYSSELNVNALLLGDSALYLCASSLAGFSGTGNYGYTFGSGTRLTVV.

V is TRBV14 and J is TRBJ2-3; TRBD2 is a possible D gene (5 bases). The CDR3 has 14 residues. Germline V gene data show CDR1 as SGHDN and CDR2 as FVKESK. V dropped 4 bases and J dropped 5 bases, with 13 bases sitting between them. The CDR3 spells CASSRRPGGDTQYF. The CDR3 bases are TGTGCCAGCAGCCGACGACCCGGAGGAGATACGCAGTATTTT.

The chain carries TRBV7-9 and TRBJ1-2; D is uncertain. In germline, CDR1 is SEHNR, CDR2 FQNEAQ (reference sequence). The CDR3 contains 13 residues. The V gene lost 3 bases and the J gene lost 3 bases, with 8 bases spanning the gap. In DNA, the CDR3 is TGTGCCAGCAGCTTTAGCAGAGACTATGGCTACACCTTC. As protein: CASSFSRDYGYTF.

This clone was seen only a few times. The chain joins TRBV6-5 to TRBJ2-7, with D perhaps TRBD2 (5 bases). The V gene's germline CDR1 is MNHEY and CDR2 SVGAGI. The CDR3 is 13 residues long. V was pared by 7 bases and J by 3 bases, with 13 bases between. The CDR3 region is CASTSPRGYEQYF. Here the CDR3 DNA reads TGTGCCAGCACCTCGCCCCGGGGCTACGAGCAGTACTTC.

This clone showed up just a few times. V usage is TRBV5-1 and J usage is TRBJ2-7; 7 nucleotides line up with TRBD1. Germline V gives CDR1 SGHRS, CDR2 YFSETQ. Unmatched junction bases numbered 5, after V lost 2 bases and J lost 6 bases. The CDR3 has 13 amino acids. Written as DNA, the CDR3 is TGCGCCAGCAGCTTACAGACAGGGATCGAGCAGTACTTC. Encoded protein: CASSLQTGIEQYF.

The chain is built from TRBV6-5 and TRBJ1-4, with no clear D. Trimming left V 6 bases short and J 3 bases short, with 14 bases between. The germline V gene has CDR1 MNHEY and CDR2 SVGAGI. This CDR3 is 15 amino acids long. Here the CDR3 DNA reads TGTGCCAGCAGGCCCAGTGGGGAATCTAATGAAAAACTGTTTTTT. Protein: CASRPSGESNEKLFF.

The chain carries TRBV5-6 and TRBJ2-6; D uncertain. Looked up from germline, CDR1 is SGHDT and CDR2 is YYEEEE. CDR3 length: 14 residues. Trimming took off 1 base at V and 3 bases at J, with 5 bases between the two ends. This CDR3 reads CASSLFYGANVLTF. In DNA, the CDR3 is TGTGCCAGCAGCTTGTTCTATGGGGCCAACGTCCTGACTTTC.

V and J are TRBV9 and TRBJ2-5; D assignment may be TRBD1 or TRBD2 (5 bases each). Germline V gene lookup returns CDR1 SGDLS and CDR2 YYNGEE. Between the trimmed V and J ends, which lost 4 bases and 4 bases, there was a span of 17 bases. The CDR3 extends over 15 amino acids. The CDR3 DNA sequence: TGTGCCAGCAGCCACGACGAGGGGTCGAGAGAGACCCAGTACTTC. Protein: CASSHDEGSRETQYF.

V and J are TRBV6-5 and TRBJ2-6; the match to TRBD1 covers 7 bases. CDR3 size: 15 residues. CDR1 is MNHEY and CDR2 is SVGAGI in the germline V gene. The J segment lost 3 bases and the V segment lost 6 bases, leaving 5 bases of the junction unmatched. In nucleotides, the CDR3 is TGTGCCAGCAGAAACACAGGGGTTGGGGCCAACGTCCTGACTTTC. Protein: CASRNTGVGANVLTF.